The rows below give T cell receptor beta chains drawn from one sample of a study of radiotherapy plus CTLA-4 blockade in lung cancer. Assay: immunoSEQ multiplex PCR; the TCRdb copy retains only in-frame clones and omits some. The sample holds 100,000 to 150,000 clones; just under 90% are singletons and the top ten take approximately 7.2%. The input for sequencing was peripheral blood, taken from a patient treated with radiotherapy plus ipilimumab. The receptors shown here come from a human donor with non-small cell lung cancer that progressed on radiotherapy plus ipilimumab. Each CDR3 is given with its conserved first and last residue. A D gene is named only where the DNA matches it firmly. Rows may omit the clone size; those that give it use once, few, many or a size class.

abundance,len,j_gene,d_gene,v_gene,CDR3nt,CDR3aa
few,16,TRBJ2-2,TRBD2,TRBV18,TGTGCCAGCTCCGGACTAGCGGGTCTTAACACCGGGGAGCTGTTTTTT,CASSGLAGLNTGELFF
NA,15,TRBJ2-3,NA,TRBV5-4,TGTGCCAGCAGCCGGGACCCCCCTAGCACAGATACGCAGTATTTT,CASSRDPPSTDTQYF
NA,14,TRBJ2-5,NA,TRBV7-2,TGTGCCAGCAGCTTAGAATCAGGTGGCGAGACCCAGTACTTC,CASSLESGGETQYF
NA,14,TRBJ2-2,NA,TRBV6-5,TGTGCCAGCATTCTTGACAGGAAGGTCGGGGAGCTGTTTTTT,CASILDRKVGELFF
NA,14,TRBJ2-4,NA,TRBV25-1,TGTGCCAGCAGTGAAGCGTGGGCCAAAAACATTCAGTACTTC,CASSEAWAKNIQYF
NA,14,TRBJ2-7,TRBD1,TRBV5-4,TGTGCCAGCAGCTCGGGACAGGCTATCTACGAGCAGTACTTC,CASSSGQAIYEQYF
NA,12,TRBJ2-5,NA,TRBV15,TGTGCCACCAGCAGAGAGCAAGAGACCCAGTACTTC,CATSREQETQYF
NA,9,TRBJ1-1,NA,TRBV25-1,TGTGCCAGCAGTCCTGAAGCTTTCTTT,CASSPEAFF
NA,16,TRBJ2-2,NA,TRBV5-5,TGTGCCAGCAGCCTAAGTAGAACTCCATTTACCGGGGAGCTGTTTTTT,CASSLSRTPFTGELFF
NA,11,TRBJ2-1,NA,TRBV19,TGTGCCACTAGAAGGGGCAATGAGCAGTTCTTC,CATRRGNEQFF
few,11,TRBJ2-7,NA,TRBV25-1,TGTGCCAGCGGACTCGGTGGCGAGCAGTACTTC,CASGLGGEQYF
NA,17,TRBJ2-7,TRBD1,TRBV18,TGTGCCAGCTCACCTTTCCAAGGTTTGGGGACAGTAAGCGAGCAGTACTTC,CASSPFQGLGTVSEQYF
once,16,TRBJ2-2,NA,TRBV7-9,TGTGCCAGCAGCTTAGCGCTCGGGATCGGCACCGGGGAGCTGTTTTTT,CASSLALGIGTGELFF
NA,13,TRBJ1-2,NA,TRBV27,TGTGCCAGCAGCATCTCAGGGTCCTATGGCTACACCTTC,CASSISGSYGYTF
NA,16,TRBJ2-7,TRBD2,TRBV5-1,TGCGCCAGCAGCCCCCAACCGGGACTAGACAGCAACGAGCAGTACTTC,CASSPQPGLDSNEQYF
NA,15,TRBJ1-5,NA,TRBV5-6,TGTGCCAGCAGCTTTGGGGGCAGCTCCAATCAGCCCCAGCATTTT,CASSFGGSSNQPQHF
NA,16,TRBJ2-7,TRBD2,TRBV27,TGTGCCAGCAGTCGCCGGGGGCGGGAGGGCTCCTACGAGCAGTACTTC,CASSRRGREGSYEQYF
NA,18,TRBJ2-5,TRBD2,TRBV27,TGTGCCAGCAGTTACCGCGGGACTAGCGGGAGATACCAAGAGACCCAGTACTTC,CASSYRGTSGRYQETQYF
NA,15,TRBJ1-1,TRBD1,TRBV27,TGTGCCAGCAGTCGCAGACAGGGGACGAACACTGAAGCTTTCTTT,CASSRRQGTNTEAFF
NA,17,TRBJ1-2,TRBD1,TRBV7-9,TGTGCCAGCAGAAGATCCGGGACAGGGAGCCCAAATGTTGGCTACACCTTC,CASRRSGTGSPNVGYTF
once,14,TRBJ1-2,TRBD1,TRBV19,TGTGCCAGTTCCACGGACAGGGAAGTGAATGGCTACACCTTC,CASSTDREVNGYTF
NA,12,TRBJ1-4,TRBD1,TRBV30,TGTGCCTCCGACAGGGGAGGAGAAAAACTGTTTTTT,CASDRGGEKLFF
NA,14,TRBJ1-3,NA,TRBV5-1,TGCGCCAGCAGCTTGGAAGGGGTCGGAAACACCATATATTTT,CASSLEGVGNTIYF
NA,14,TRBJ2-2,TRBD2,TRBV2,TGTGCCAGCGGGGGACTAGCGGGACACGGGGAGCTGTTTTTT,CASGGLAGHGELFF
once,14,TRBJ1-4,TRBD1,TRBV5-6,TGTGCCAGCAGCTTGGGACAGGGGAATGAAAAACTGTTTTTT,CASSLGQGNEKLFF
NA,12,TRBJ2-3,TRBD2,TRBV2,TGTGCCAGCAGTCGACTAGCGGATACGCAGTATTTT,CASSRLADTQYF
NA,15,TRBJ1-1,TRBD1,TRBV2,TGTGCCAGCAGCCTACAGGGGGCCGGGTTGACTGAAGCTTTCTTT,CASSLQGAGLTEAFF
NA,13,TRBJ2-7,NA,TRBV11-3,TGTGCCAGCAGCTTGCAGGAGGGGTACGAGCAGTACTTC,CASSLQEGYEQYF
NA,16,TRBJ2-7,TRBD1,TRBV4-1,TGCGCCAGCAGTACAACCGGGACAGGGTCTCGTTACGAGCAGTACTTC,CASSTTGTGSRYEQYF
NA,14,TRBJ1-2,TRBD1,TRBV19,TGTGCCAGTAGTTCCCGGGACAGGGGGCATGGCTACACCTTC,CASSSRDRGHGYTF
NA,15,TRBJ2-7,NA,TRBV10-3,TGTGCCATCAGTTCTCCCCGGGACGGATTTTACGAGCAGTACTTC,CAISSPRDGFYEQYF
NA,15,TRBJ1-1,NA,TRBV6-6,TGTGCCAGCAGCCCTCCTCGGGTGGGGAACACTGAAGCTTTCTTT,CASSPPRVGNTEAFF
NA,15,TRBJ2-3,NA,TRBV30,TGTGCCTGGACTGGGGGAGTCATGAGCACAGATACGCAGTATTTT,CAWTGGVMSTDTQYF
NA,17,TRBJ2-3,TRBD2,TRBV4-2,TGTGCCAGCAGCCAAGGACCTAGCGGGGCCAGCACAGATACGCAGTATTTT,CASSQGPSGASTDTQYF
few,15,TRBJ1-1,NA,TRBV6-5,TGTGCCAGCAGTTACACCCTCGGTTCTTTCACTGAAGCTTTCTTT,CASSYTLGSFTEAFF
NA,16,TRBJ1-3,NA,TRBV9,TGTGCCAGCAGCGTAGCTCCAGGGATCTCTGGAAACACCATATATTTT,CASSVAPGISGNTIYF
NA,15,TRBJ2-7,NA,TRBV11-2,TGTGCCAGCAGCTTGGGGCAGGAGTTCTCCTACGAGCAGTACTTC,CASSLGQEFSYEQYF
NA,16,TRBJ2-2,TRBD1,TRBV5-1,TGCGCCAGCAGCTTGGGACAGGGGATTAGCGCCGGGGAGCTGTTTTTT,CASSLGQGISAGELFF
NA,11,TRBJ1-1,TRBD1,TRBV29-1,TGCAGCGTGCCAGGGGGAGTTGAAGCTTTCTTT,CSVPGGVEAFF
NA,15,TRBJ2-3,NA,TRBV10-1,TGCGCCAGCAGCCGGGGGGCTAGCGGCACAGATACGCAGTATTTT,CASSRGASGTDTQYF
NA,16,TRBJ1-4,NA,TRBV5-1,TGCGCCAGCAGCAGATCCGCCGGGATGAATGACGAAAAACTGTTTTTT,CASSRSAGMNDEKLFF
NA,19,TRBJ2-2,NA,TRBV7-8,TGTGCCAGCAGCTTAGATACTGGTTCTGCGGGGGCGGGCACCGGGGAGCTGTTTTTT,CASSLDTGSAGAGTGELFF
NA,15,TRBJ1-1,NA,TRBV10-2,TGCGCCAGCAGTACCCCGACAGGTGAGGACACTGAAGCTTTCTTT,CASSTPTGEDTEAFF
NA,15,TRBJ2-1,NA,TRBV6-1,TGTGCCAGCTCAGACAGGCCAAGCTCCTACAATGAGCAGTTCTTC,CASSDRPSSYNEQFF
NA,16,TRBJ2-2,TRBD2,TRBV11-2,TGTGCCAGCAGCCTGGGACTAGCGGGACACACCGGGGAGCTGTTTTTT,CASSLGLAGHTGELFF
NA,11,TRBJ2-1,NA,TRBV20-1,TGCAGTGCTAGCCGGTACGACGAGCAGTTCTTC,CSASRYDEQFF